These 10 T cell receptor beta chains were sequenced from one sample in a study of PD-L1 blockade in urothelial cancer. Here immunoSEQ multiplex PCR was the method, and the copy in TCRdb shows in-frame clones only, minus some. The table lists about 37,000 clones, 82% of them singletons, with about 17% in the top ten. Sequencing used PBMCs, obtained around atezolizumab (anti-PD-L1) treatment. The receptors were gathered from a man aged 60-69 years with urothelial cancer.

Written as DNA, the CDR3 is TGTGCCAGCAGGACCCGCGGGGGGGACGAGACCCAGTACTTC. Its translation is CASRTRGGDETQYF. The chain couples TRBV2 to TRBJ2-5; 9 nucleotides agree with TRBD2. The CDR3 spans 14 residues. Looked up from germline, CDR1 is SNHLY and CDR2 is FYNNEI. The J segment lost 5 bases and the V segment lost 6 bases, leaving 7 bases of the junction unmatched.

As concerns this clone: The sample holds other DNA sequences that translate to the same CDR3. CDR3 protein: CASSSGGANEKLFF. Here the CDR3 DNA reads TGCGCCAGCAGCTCGGGGGGAGCTAATGAAAAACTGTTTTTT. The chain is built from TRBV5-1 and TRBJ1-4; a weak D match, TRBD1 (5 bases). Germline V gene lookup returns CDR1 SGHRS and CDR2 YFSETQ. V lost 3 bases to trimming and J lost 3 bases, with 9 bases between them. This CDR3 contains 14 residues.

The chain carries TRBV28 and TRBJ2-1; 7 bases are a match to TRBD2. This CDR3 comprises 13 residues. The J segment lost 14 bases and the V segment lost 9 bases, leaving 16 bases of the junction unmatched. Per germline, CDR1 MDHEN and CDR2 SYDVKM. CDR3 bases: TGTGCCAGTACGACCGGGACTACCAGATTCAAGTTCTTC. Protein sequence: CASTTGTTRFKFF.

The genes are TRBV5-6 and TRBJ1-4; D not resolved. The CDR3 runs 15 residues. The ends were cut back, 0 bases at V and 3 bases at J, with 9 bases in the middle. Germline values: CDR1 SGHDT, CDR2 YYEEEE. The CDR3 reads CASSLGPGSNEKLFF. The CDR3, as DNA: TGTGCCAGCAGCTTGGGTCCGGGGTCTAATGAAAAACTGTTTTTT.

V and J are TRBV6-1 and TRBJ2-5; no firm D call. Trimming removed 3 bases from V and 3 bases from J, with 8 bases in between. CDR1 and CDR2 (germline): MNHNS, SASEGT. The CDR3 is made up of 13 amino acids. The CDR3 loop is CASSDGWEETQYF. CDR3 DNA sequence: TGTGCCAGCAGTGACGGGTGGGAAGAGACCCAGTACTTC.

This clone appeared a single time. The chain combines TRBV9 with TRBJ2-5, with D maybe TRBD2 (6 bases). Trimming left V 0 bases short and J 1 base short, with 22 bases between. Germline-derived CDR1 and CDR2 are SGDLS and YYNGEE. The CDR3 sequence is 19 residues long. This chain's CDR3 is CASSVGIGRGRGVQETQYF. As DNA, the CDR3 is TGTGCCAGCAGCGTAGGAATAGGTCGGGGGAGAGGGGTCCAAGAGACCCAGTACTTC.

Note on this clone: The sample contains more than one DNA sequence encoding this CDR3. The chain employs TRBV4-1 and TRBJ2-2; D possibly corresponds to TRBD1 (5 bases). V was clipped by 3 bases and J by 2 bases, with 7 bases between them. This CDR3 has 14 amino acids. CDR1 is MGHRA, CDR2 YSYEKL, per germline. CDR3 protein: CASSHGQNTGELFF. The CDR3 bases are TGCGCCAGCAGCCATGGACAAAACACCGGGGAGCTGTTTTTT.

The rearrangement joins TRBV5-1 to TRBJ2-3; 12 bases are shared with TRBD2. CDR3 size: 18 residues. J was trimmed by 0 bases and V by 3 bases; bases with no gene match: 8. The germline gives CDR1 SGHRS, CDR2 YFSETQ. CDR3 DNA: TGCGCCAGCAGCTCGCTCCCCGGACTAGCGGGGAGCACAGATACGCAGTATTTT. Its translation: CASSSLPGLAGSTDTQYF.

V usage is TRBV19 and J usage is TRBJ2-2, with TRBD1 identical over 8 bases. Trimming took 4 bases from V and 6 from J; bases not matched to a gene: 4. In germline, CDR1 is LNHDA, CDR2 SQIVND (reference sequence). The CDR3 length is 14 residues. DNA for the CDR3: TGTGCCAGTAGTAACCACAGGGGGGCCGGGGAGCTGTTTTTT. Translating gives CASSNHRGAGELFF.

The chain couples TRBV21-1 to TRBJ2-7; the DNA was not compared with TRBD2, the D call given in the table. TRBV21-1 is designated a pseudogene. The CDR3 has 12 residues. CDR3 sequence: CASKRADYEQYF. The CDR3 DNA is TGTGCCAGCAAGCGGGCGGACTACGAGCAGTACTTC.